The 28 T cell receptor beta chains below all came from one sample that was sequenced in a study of CD8 T cells in ankylosing spondylitis. In TCRdb, the 5' RACE reads were re-called with MiXCR into one record per CDR3 protein. The sample has over 110,000 distinct CDR3 sequences, approximately 8.4% seen once. Specimen: synovial fluid, either unsorted or a sorted T cell fraction (not recorded which). The receptors here all came from a male donor with ankylosing spondylitis.

In regard to this clonotype: This may come from a read error, since a much larger clone is one base off. The rearrangement joins TRBV28 to TRBJ1-2; 7 bases are a match to TRBD1. The trim removed 8 bases at V and 6 bases at J, leaving 15 bases unmatched. CDR1 MDHEN and CDR2 SYDVKM come from the germline V gene. This CDR3 comprises 15 residues. CDR3 bases: TGTGCCAGCCGTCCACCCTACAGGGGCTTGCATGGCTACACCTTC. This gives the protein CASRPPYRGLHGYTF.

This clonotype came up a few times. The chain recombines TRBV4-1 with TRBJ1-1, with TRBD1 identical over 9 bases. Per germline, CDR1 MGHRA and CDR2 YSYEKL. Trimming cost V 4 bases and J 5 bases; bases outside gene matches: 8. The CDR3 is made up of 15 amino acids. The CDR3 coding sequence is TGCGCCAGCAGCCGGGGGGGACAGGGTAGGACTGAAGCTTTCTTT. Translating gives CASSRGGQGRTEAFF.

This clonotype is judged medium-sized. J is TRBJ1-1 and V is TRBV7-9; D might be TRBD1 (5 bases). CDR1 is SEHNR and CDR2 is FQNEAQ in the germline V gene (reference sequence). The CDR3 runs 14 residues. V gave up 7 bases and J gave up 5 bases, with 17 bases separating them. DNA of the CDR3: TGTGCCAGCACCGCCAGGGCCGAGGGGACTGAAGCTTTCTTT. Its translation: CASTARAEGTEAFF. Together with reference TRBV7-9 and TRBJ1-1, the CDR3 gives the full variable domain: DTGVSQNPRHKITKRGQNVTFRCDPISEHNRLYWYRQTLGQGPEFLTYFQNEAQLEKSRLLSDRFSAERPKGSFSTLEIQRTEQGDSAMYLCASTARAEGTEAFFGQGTRLTVV.

This clonotype showed up many times. The chain links TRBV7-8 to TRBJ2-2; no reliable D call. V lost 5 bases and J 5 bases, leaving 15 bases between the germline ends. This CDR3 is built from 15 residues. Germline V gives CDR1 SGHVS, CDR2 FQNEAQ. In DNA, the CDR3 is TGTGCCAGCAGCCCCCAGTTGGGGTGGACCGGGGAGCTGTTTTTT. It translates to CASSPQLGWTGELFF.

This clonotype came up a few times. The chain links TRBV20-1 to TRBJ2-6, with D possibly being TRBD2 (5 bases). Germline V CDR1 and CDR2: DFQATT, SNEGSKA (reference sequence). The germline V and J ends were trimmed by 6 bases and 1 base, with 10 bases remaining between them. The CDR3 totals 14 residues. The chain's CDR3 is CSALQRSGANVLTF. The DNA of the CDR3 is TGCAGTGCACTTCAGCGGTCTGGGGCCAACGTCCTGACTTTC.

This clonotype was counted at least ten times. V and J are TRBV29-1 and TRBJ1-2; D remains ambiguous. The V and J ends lost 3 bases and 6 bases respectively, with 8 bases between them. CDR3 length: 11 residues. Germline CDR1 reads SQVTM; CDR2 reads ANQGSEA. CDR3 DNA sequence: TGCAGCGTTGAGTCCGCGGATGGCTACACCTTC. This codes for CSVESADGYTF.

Here the CDR3 reads CSAQSTQGRTDTQYF. The CDR3, as DNA: TGCAGTGCTCAATCCACACAGGGAAGAACAGATACGCAGTATTTT. V usage is TRBV20-1 and J usage is TRBJ2-3; a possible D gene is TRBD1 (6 bases). CDR3 length: 15 residues. The germline V gene has CDR1 DFQATT and CDR2 SNEGSKA (reference sequence). V lost 5 bases and J lost 3, with 18 bases in between.

Many counts were recorded for this clonotype. The chain recombines TRBV7-9 with TRBJ1-2; no clear D gene. Trimming cost V 4 bases and J 7 bases, with 19 bases left between them. Per the germline V gene, CDR1 is SEHNR and CDR2 is FQNEAQ (reference sequence). The CDR3 runs to 15 residues. CDR3 sequence reads: CASSYSFGEEGGYTF. The DNA of the CDR3 is TGTGCCAGCAGCTACTCGTTCGGGGAAGAGGGTGGCTACACCTTC.

This clonotype has only a few counts. The chain links TRBV24-1 to TRBJ2-1; 8 nucleotides agree with TRBD1. Germline values: CDR1 KGHDR, CDR2 SFDVKD. Trimming at V came to 3 bases and at J to 3 bases, leaving 6 bases not matched to a gene. The CDR3 spans 16 residues. This CDR3 reads CATSDPGQGVYNEQFF. CDR3 nucleotide sequence: TGTGCCACCAGTGATCCCGGACAGGGAGTCTACAATGAGCAGTTCTTC.

This clonotype appeared many times. This chain joins TRBV28 and TRBJ2-6; D is unclear. The CDR3 contains 12 residues. With 6 bases removed from V and 5 bases from J, the gap between germline ends came to 5 bases. CDR1 and CDR2 (germline): MDHEN, SYDVKM. Here the CDR3 DNA reads TGTGCCAGCAGAAACTGGGCCAACGTCCTGACTTTC. It translates to CASRNWANVLTF.

There are a few counts of this clonotype. CDR3 sequence reads: CASALGDLKETQYF. DNA of the CDR3: TGTGCCAGCGCCCTCGGCGACCTCAAAGAGACCCAGTACTTC. This chain connects TRBV12-3 or TRBV12-4 to TRBJ2-5; D gene uncertain. CDR3 size: 14 residues. Trimming cost V 8 bases and J 3 bases, with 16 bases left between them.

At least ten counts were recorded for this clonotype. This chain uses TRBV18 with TRBJ2-7, with D possibly being TRBD1 (5 bases). Germline CDR1 and CDR2: KGHSH and LQKENI. This CDR3 region has 14 residues. Trimming removed 4 bases at V and 0 bases at J, with 10 bases between. The CDR3 is CASSLATDSYEQYF. In DNA, the CDR3 is TGTGCCAGCTCACTGGCGACAGACTCCTACGAGCAGTACTTC.

The rearrangement uses TRBV4-3 and TRBJ1-6; D remains ambiguous. This CDR3 is 15 amino acids long. The germline V and J ends were trimmed by 1 base and 7 bases, with 11 bases remaining between them. Germline V lookup: CDR1 LGHNA, CDR2 YSLEER. The CDR3 is CASSQGNTHNSPLHF. The CDR3 DNA follows: TGCGCCAGCAGCCAAGGGAACACCCACAATTCACCCCTCCACTTT.

This rearrangement joins TRBV10-3 to TRBJ1-1; D ambiguous. Trimming cost V 2 bases and J 0 bases, with 4 bases left between them. Germline lookup yields CDR1 ENHRY and CDR2 SYGVKD. The CDR3 extends over 13 amino acids. The CDR3 region is CAISEGVNTEAFF. In nucleotides, the CDR3 is TGTGCCATCAGTGAGGGAGTGAACACTGAAGCTTTCTTT.

This clonotype came up a few times. The chain links TRBV5-1 to TRBJ2-5, with D perhaps being TRBD1 or TRBD2 (6 bases each). The CDR3 has 16 residues. Trimming took 5 bases from V and 1 from J, leaving 18 bases between them. In germline, CDR1 is SGHRS, CDR2 YFSETQ. The DNA for the CDR3 is TGCGCCAGCAGAAGTGGAGGGGGTGGAATCCAAGAGACCCAGTACTTC. This encodes CASRSGGGGIQETQYF.

In its sample, this clonotype was seen once. The rearrangement joins TRBV15 to TRBJ2-5; D is undetermined. The germline V gene has CDR1 LNHNV and CDR2 YYDKDF (reference sequence). Trimming left V 8 bases short and J 0 bases short, with 10 bases between. This CDR3 is built from 13 residues. The CDR3 is CATSRTNQETQYF. DNA of the CDR3: TGTGCCACCTCCAGGACCAACCAAGAGACCCAGTACTTC.

The chain is built from TRBV29-1 and TRBJ2-1; the D gene is possibly TRBD2 (6 bases). CDR1 and CDR2 from the germline V gene are SQVTM and ANQGSEA. This CDR3 spans 10 amino acids. The CDR3 DNA reads TGCAGAGCGGGTGGCGATGAGCAGTTCTTC. It translates to CRAGGDEQFF.

This clonotype came up many times. The chain couples TRBV5-1 to TRBJ1-1, with D perhaps TRBD1 (5 bases). Germline-derived CDR1 and CDR2 are SGHRS and YFSETQ. V dropped 0 bases and J dropped 3 bases, with 9 bases sitting between them. The CDR3 is made up of 14 amino acids. CDR3 protein: CASSLAGYDTEAFF. The DNA for the CDR3 is TGCGCCAGCAGCTTGGCAGGGTATGACACTGAAGCTTTCTTT.

There are many counts of this clonotype. The chain is built from TRBV24-1 and TRBJ2-1, with 8 positions matching TRBD2. The ends lost 7 bases at V and 3 bases at J; junction bases unmatched: 4. The CDR3 covers 14 residues. The V gene's germline CDR1 is KGHDR and CDR2 SFDVKD. In DNA form, the CDR3 reads TGTGCCACCAGCAAGCGGGGGCTCTACAATGAGCAGTTCTTC. Residues: CATSKRGLYNEQFF.

A few counts support this clonotype. The chain carries TRBV4-1 and TRBJ2-7, with 13 bases identical to TRBD2. The V segment lost 1 base and the J segment 5 bases; nucleotides outside the gene matches: 2. Germline V lookup: CDR1 MGHRA, CDR2 YSYEKL. CDR3 length: 15 amino acids. The CDR3 here is CASSQGLAGGNEQYF. Here the CDR3 DNA reads TGCGCCAGCAGCCAAGGACTAGCGGGAGGTAACGAGCAGTACTTC.

This clonotype was picked up a small number of times. The chain has TRBV6-5 and TRBJ2-1; TRBD1 aligns across 8 bases. V dropped 2 bases and J dropped 9; count of bases not matched to a gene: 6. Per germline, CDR1 MNHEY and CDR2 SVGAGI. This CDR3 spans 14 amino acids. CDR3 loop: CASSYTDRDSEQFF. CDR3 bases: TGTGCCAGCAGTTACACGGACAGGGACAGTGAGCAGTTCTTC.

This clonotype was counted between two and nine times. The chain joins TRBV5-1 to TRBJ2-2; 10 bases align to TRBD2. CDR1 is SGHRS and CDR2 is YFSETQ in the germline V gene. The junction had 9 bases not matched to a gene; V was cut back by 9 bases and J by 4 bases. This CDR3 comprises 15 residues. The CDR3 sequence is CATNQAGGSTGELFF. In DNA, the CDR3 is TGCGCCACCAACCAAGCGGGAGGGAGCACCGGGGAGCTGTTTTTT.

This clonotype was counted only a few times. The rearrangement links TRBV2 to TRBJ2-5, with 7 bases that match TRBD2. CDR3 size: 13 residues. The germline V gene has CDR1 SNHLY and CDR2 FYNNEI. J was trimmed by 5 bases and V by 4 bases; bases with no gene match: 4. CDR3 sequence reads: CASSGNGGETQYF. Written as DNA, the CDR3 is TGTGCCAGCAGTGGGAACGGGGGGGAGACCCAGTACTTC.

This clonotype has just a few counts. This rearrangement joins TRBV5-1 to TRBJ2-7; 11 nucleotides agree with TRBD1. This CDR3 has 15 residues. V shed 4 bases, J shed 4 bases, and the junction held 7 bases outside the gene matches. Per germline, CDR1 SGHRS and CDR2 YFSETQ. In nucleotides, the CDR3 is TGCGCCAGCAGCACCGGGGGGACAGGGGGATACGAGCAGTACTTC. Encoded protein: CASSTGGTGGYEQYF.

The J gene is TRBJ2-1, the V gene TRBV19; D is unclear. The CDR3 totals 14 residues. Trimming cost V 3 bases and J 3 bases, with 9 bases left between them. Per the germline V gene, CDR1 is LNHDA and CDR2 is SQIVND (reference sequence). The CDR3 spells CASSMVGGYNEQFF. CDR3 bases: TGTGCCAGTAGTATGGTGGGCGGCTACAATGAGCAGTTCTTC.

There are many counts of this clonotype. V and J are TRBV7-9 and TRBJ1-4; 8 positions agree with TRBD1. Unmatched junction bases numbered 7, after V lost 4 bases and J lost 6 bases. CDR1 is SEHNR, CDR2 FQNEAQ, per germline (reference sequence). The CDR3 length is 15 residues. The CDR3 DNA reads TGTGCCAGCAGCTCCCGGACAGGGAGGGATGAAAAACTGTTTTTT. This sequence encodes CASSSRTGRDEKLFF.

The table lists this clonotype with a few counts. The chain has TRBV20-1 and TRBJ2-1; tentative D call: TRBD2 (7 bases). The V end lost 6 bases, the J end lost 4 bases, and 16 bases lay between the germline ends. This CDR3 region has 14 residues. Germline CDR1 DFQATT, CDR2 SNEGSKA (reference sequence). Here the CDR3 DNA reads TGCAGTGCGGATCGGGGGGCGGGTTACAATGAGCAGTTCTTC. Translated, it gives CSADRGAGYNEQFF.

The table lists this clonotype with many counts. This sequence joins TRBV18 and TRBJ1-1; D is unresolved. Per germline, CDR1 KGHSH and CDR2 LQKENI. Trimming cost V 4 bases and J 1 base, with 10 bases left between them. The CDR3 extends over 14 amino acids. CDR3 loop: CASSLWQKNTEAFF. The CDR3 DNA reads TGTGCCAGCTCACTCTGGCAGAAGAACACTGAAGCTTTCTTT.